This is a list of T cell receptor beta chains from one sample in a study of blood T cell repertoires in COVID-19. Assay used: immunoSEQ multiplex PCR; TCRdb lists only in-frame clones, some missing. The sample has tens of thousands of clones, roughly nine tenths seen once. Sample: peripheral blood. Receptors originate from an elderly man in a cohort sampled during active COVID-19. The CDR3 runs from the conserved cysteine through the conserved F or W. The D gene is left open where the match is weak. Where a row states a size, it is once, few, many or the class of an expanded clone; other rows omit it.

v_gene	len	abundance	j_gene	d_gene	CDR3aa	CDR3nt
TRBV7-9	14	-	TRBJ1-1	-	CASKQGSMNTEAFF	TGTGCCAGCAAACAGGGATCCATGAACACTGAAGCTTTCTTT
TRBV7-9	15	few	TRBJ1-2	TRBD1	CASSFSGTANYGYTF	TGTGCCAGCAGCTTTTCCGGGACAGCCAACTATGGCTACACCTTC
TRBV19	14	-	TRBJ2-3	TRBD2	CASSKGGGADTQYF	TGTGCCAGTAGTAAAGGCGGGGGGGCAGATACGCAGTATTTT
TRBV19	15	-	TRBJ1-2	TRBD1	CASSTPGQDFYGYTF	TGTGCCAGTAGTACTCCCGGACAGGATTTCTATGGCTACACCTTC
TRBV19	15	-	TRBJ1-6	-	CASSTRTRAYSPLHF	TGTGCCAGTAGTACCCGGACAAGGGCCTATTCACCCCTCCACTTT
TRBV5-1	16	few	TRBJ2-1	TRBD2	CASSPSSGGAHNEQFF	TGCGCCAGCAGCCCATCTAGCGGGGGGGCTCACAATGAGCAGTTCTTC
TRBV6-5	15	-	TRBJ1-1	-	CASSYGGLQNTEAFF	TGTGCCAGCAGTTACGGGGGACTGCAGAACACTGAAGCTTTCTTT
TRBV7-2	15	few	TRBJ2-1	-	CASSQPGLLSNEQFF	TGTGCCAGCAGCCAACCGGGACTCCTCTCTAATGAGCAGTTCTTC
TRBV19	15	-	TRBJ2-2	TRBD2	CASSIRASGGGELFF	TGTGCCAGTAGTATTAGGGCTAGCGGCGGCGGGGAGCTGTTTTTT
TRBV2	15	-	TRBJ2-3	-	CASSEAGLYTDTQYF	TGTGCCAGCAGTGAAGCAGGACTGTACACAGATACGCAGTATTTT
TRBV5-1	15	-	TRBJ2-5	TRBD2	CASSPGTSLPETQYF	TGCGCCAGCAGCCCCGGGACTAGTCTCCCGGAGACCCAGTACTTC
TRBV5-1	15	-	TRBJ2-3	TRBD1	CASSVDRGRPDTQYF	TGCGCCAGCAGCGTGGACAGGGGTCGCCCAGATACGCAGTATTTT
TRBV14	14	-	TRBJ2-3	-	CASSQVSVTDTQYF	TGTGCCAGCAGCCAAGTTAGCGTCACAGATACGCAGTATTTT
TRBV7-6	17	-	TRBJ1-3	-	CASSLRFQGFSGNTIYF	TGTGCCAGCAGCCTGAGATTTCAGGGGTTCTCTGGAAACACCATATATTTT
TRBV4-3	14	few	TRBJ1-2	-	CASSQAPGDYGYTF	TGCGCCAGCAGCCAAGCCCCAGGGGACTATGGCTACACCTTC
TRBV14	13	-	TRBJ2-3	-	CASSQTMWDTQYF	TGTGCCAGCAGCCAAACAATGTGGGATACGCAGTATTTT
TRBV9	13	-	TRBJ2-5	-	CASSLQAQETQYF	TGTGCCAGCAGCCTACAGGCTCAAGAGACCCAGTACTTC
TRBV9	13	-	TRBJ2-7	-	CASSVGPGARQYF	TGTGCCAGCAGCGTAGGCCCAGGGGCGCGGCAGTACTTC